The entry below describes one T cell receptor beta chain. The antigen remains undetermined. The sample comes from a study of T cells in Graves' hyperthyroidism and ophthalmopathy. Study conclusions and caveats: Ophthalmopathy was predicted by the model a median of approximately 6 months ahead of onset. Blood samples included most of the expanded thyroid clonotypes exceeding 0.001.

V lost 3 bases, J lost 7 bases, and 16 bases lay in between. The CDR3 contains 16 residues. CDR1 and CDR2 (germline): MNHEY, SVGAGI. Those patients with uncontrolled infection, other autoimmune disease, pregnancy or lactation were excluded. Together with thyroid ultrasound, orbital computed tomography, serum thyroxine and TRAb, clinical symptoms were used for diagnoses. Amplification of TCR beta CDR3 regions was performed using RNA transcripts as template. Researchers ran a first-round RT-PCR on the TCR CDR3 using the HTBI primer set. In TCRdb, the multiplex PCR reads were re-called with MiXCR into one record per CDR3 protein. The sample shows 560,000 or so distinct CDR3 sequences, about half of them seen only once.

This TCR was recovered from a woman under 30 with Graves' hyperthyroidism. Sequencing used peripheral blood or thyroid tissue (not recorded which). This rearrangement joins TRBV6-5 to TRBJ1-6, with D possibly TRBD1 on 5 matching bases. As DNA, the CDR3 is TGTGCCAGCAGTTATTCCTGGGGACGTCGGAATTCACCCCTCCACTTT. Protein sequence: CASSYSWGRRNSPLHF.